Following are 5 T cell receptor beta chains from one sample sequenced in a study of cytotoxic CD8 clonotypes in ibrutinib-treated CLL. Measured with immunoSEQ multiplex PCR; TCRdb has only the in-frame clones, and not every one. The profile covers 90,000 to 150,000 clones, with approximately 56% appearing a single time and about 40% taken by the ten largest. The material sequenced was PBMCs, taken after 24 months of ibrutinib treatment. The receptors stem from a human donor with chronic lymphocytic leukemia.

This clone was recorded only once. The chain recombines TRBV28 with TRBJ1-1, with 7 bases lining up with TRBD1. Trimming removed 4 bases from V and 6 bases from J; junction bases left unmatched: 5. The germline V gene encodes CDR1 MDHEN and CDR2 SYDVKM. This CDR3 spans 13 amino acids. The CDR3 loop is CASSYPQGSEAFF. In nucleotides, the CDR3 is TGTGCCAGCAGTTACCCACAGGGGTCTGAAGCTTTCTTT.

This clone appeared many times. The chain recombines TRBV7-9 with TRBJ2-5, with 7 positions matching TRBD2. The V segment lost 5 bases and the J segment 5 bases; nucleotides outside the gene matches: 8. CDR1 SEHNR and CDR2 FQNEAQ come from the germline V gene (reference sequence). This CDR3 spans 14 amino acids. DNA of the CDR3: TGTGCCAGCAGCCTCGGACTAGGGTACGAGACCCAGTACTTC. Protein product: CASSLGLGYETQYF.

This clone appeared a single time. The sample carries other DNA sequences with the same CDR3. The chain couples TRBV6-6 to TRBJ2-7; D gene unclear. From germline, CDR1 is MNHNY and CDR2 SVGAGI (reference sequence). V dropped 6 bases and J dropped 4 bases, with 7 bases sitting between them. The CDR3 runs 11 residues. The chain's CDR3 is CASSPKYEQYF. DNA for the CDR3: TGTGCCAGCAGCCCGAAGTACGAGCAGTACTTC.

This clone turned up a few times. DNA of the CDR3: TGTGCCAGCAGTTCCTCCCTAACAGGGTCCTATGGCTACACCTTC. This encodes CASSSSLTGSYGYTF. This chain links TRBV28 with TRBJ1-2; the D gene is possibly TRBD1 (6 bases). V lost 4 bases to trimming and J lost 4 bases, with 16 bases between them. The CDR3 loop spans 15 amino acids. Germline values: CDR1 MDHEN, CDR2 SYDVKM.

This clone came up many times. This rearrangement joins TRBV5-4 to TRBJ2-3; no clear D gene. V lost 0 bases to trimming and J lost 1 base, with 3 bases between them. The germline V gene encodes CDR1 SGHNT and CDR2 YYREEE (reference sequence). The CDR3 length is 13 residues. The CDR3 DNA sequence: TGTGCCAGCAGCTTGGCTGGCACAGATACGCAGTATTTT. Amino acid sequence: CASSLAGTDTQYF.